A selection of T cell receptor beta chains follows, all from one sample in a study of CD8 T cells in Susac syndrome. One entry per CDR3 protein results from TCRdb running MiXCR on the immunoSEQ multiplex PCR reads. Among under 90,000 distinct CDR3 sequences listed, about 92% were seen once. The material sequenced was CD4+ T cells from PBMCs. The receptor source for this set is a human donor with Susac syndrome. CDR3s include the opening cysteine and the closing phenylalanine or tryptophan. The order of the fields is D gene, clone size, V gene, J gene, CDR3 protein, CDR3 DNA. A D gene is named only where the DNA matches it firmly. Size is stated for part of the rows, as once, few or many counts, or as a class when the clone is expanded.

D gene: NA
clone size: NA
V gene: TRBV4-2
J gene: TRBJ2-1
CDR3 protein: CASSRAESSYNEQFF
CDR3 DNA: TGTGCCAGCAGCCGAGCGGAGAGCTCCTACAATGAGCAGTTCTTC

D gene: NA
clone size: NA
V gene: TRBV30
J gene: TRBJ2-4
CDR3 protein: CAWNSITKNIQYF
CDR3 DNA: TGTGCCTGGAATAGTATAACCAAAAACATTCAGTACTTC

D gene: TRBD1
clone size: NA
V gene: TRBV24-1
J gene: TRBJ1-5
CDR3 protein: CATGTGGYQPQHF
CDR3 DNA: TGTGCCACCGGGACAGGGGGCTATCAGCCCCAGCATTTT

D gene: NA
clone size: NA
V gene: TRBV20-1
J gene: TRBJ2-7
CDR3 protein: CSACGASYEQYF
CDR3 DNA: TGCAGTGCTTGCGGAGCCTCCTACGAGCAGTACTTC

D gene: NA
clone size: NA
V gene: TRBV7-9
J gene: TRBJ2-1
CDR3 protein: CASSLVGGNSYNEQFF
CDR3 DNA: TGTGCCAGCAGCTTAGTCGGGGGAAACTCCTACAATGAGCAGTTCTTC

D gene: TRBD2
clone size: NA
V gene: TRBV28
J gene: TRBJ2-1
CDR3 protein: CASSSSIAGRFGEQFF
CDR3 DNA: TGTGCCAGCAGTTCATCGATAGCGGGAAGGTTTGGTGAGCAGTTCTTC

D gene: NA
clone size: NA
V gene: TRBV7-2
J gene: TRBJ1-1
CDR3 protein: CASKTTGGVEAFF
CDR3 DNA: TGTGCCAGCAAAACTACGGGAGGCGTTGAAGCTTTCTTT

D gene: NA
clone size: NA
V gene: TRBV20-1
J gene: TRBJ1-1
CDR3 protein: CSATRVGVNTEAFF
CDR3 DNA: TGCAGTGCTACCAGGGTGGGGGTGAACACTGAAGCTTTCTTT

D gene: NA
clone size: NA
V gene: TRBV7-2
J gene: TRBJ2-7
CDR3 protein: CASSSPGNPPYEQYF
CDR3 DNA: TGTGCCAGCAGCTCGCCAGGGAACCCCCCCTACGAGCAGTACTTC

D gene: NA
clone size: NA
V gene: TRBV6-1
J gene: TRBJ2-1
CDR3 protein: CASSETPDKLAFF
CDR3 DNA: TGTGCCAGCAGTGAGACCCCGGACAAGTTAGCGTTCTTC

D gene: NA
clone size: NA
V gene: TRBV4-3
J gene: TRBJ1-4
CDR3 protein: CASSQRTYRERNEKLFF
CDR3 DNA: TGCGCCAGCAGCCAACGAACCTACAGGGAGCGTAATGAAAAACTGTTTTTT

D gene: NA
clone size: NA
V gene: TRBV10-3
J gene: TRBJ2-7
CDR3 protein: CAISASWEQYF
CDR3 DNA: TGTGCCATCTCGGCCAGCTGGGAGCAGTACTTC

D gene: NA
clone size: NA
V gene: TRBV20-1
J gene: TRBJ1-5
CDR3 protein: CSAIGQLGRPQHF
CDR3 DNA: TGCAGTGCTATCGGGCAATTGGGGCGGCCCCAGCATTTT

D gene: NA
clone size: NA
V gene: TRBV3-1
J gene: TRBJ2-7
CDR3 protein: CASSQGRGREQYF
CDR3 DNA: TGTGCCAGCAGCCAAGGAAGGGGTCGCGAGCAGTACTTC

D gene: TRBD1
clone size: NA
V gene: TRBV7-9
J gene: TRBJ1-2
CDR3 protein: CASSPEQGRVFF
CDR3 DNA: TGTGCCAGCAGCCCAGAACAGGGGCGGGTCTTTTTC

D gene: TRBD2
clone size: NA
V gene: TRBV20-1
J gene: TRBJ2-7
CDR3 protein: CSAPGGPAYEQYF
CDR3 DNA: TGCAGTGCTCCGGGAGGACCCGCCTACGAGCAGTACTTC

D gene: NA
clone size: few
V gene: TRBV29-1
J gene: TRBJ2-3
CDR3 protein: CSVGTIYADTQYF
CDR3 DNA: TGCAGCGTTGGAACCATTTACGCAGATACGCAGTATTTT

D gene: NA
clone size: NA
V gene: TRBV9
J gene: TRBJ2-5
CDR3 protein: CASSVDNQETQYF
CDR3 DNA: TGTGCCAGCAGCGTCGATAACCAAGAGACCCAGTACTTC

D gene: NA
clone size: NA
V gene: TRBV3-1
J gene: TRBJ2-4
CDR3 protein: CASSQEGGQAKVAKNIQYF
CDR3 DNA: TGTGCCAGCAGCCAAGAAGGTGGCCAGGCAAAAGTAGCCAAAAACATTCAGTACTTC

D gene: TRBD2
clone size: NA
V gene: TRBV24-1
J gene: TRBJ2-2
CDR3 protein: CATSETGLAGGPAGELFF
CDR3 DNA: TGTGCCACCAGTGAGACAGGACTAGCGGGAGGGCCTGCAGGGGAGCTGTTTTTT

D gene: NA
clone size: NA
V gene: TRBV25-1
J gene: TRBJ2-5
CDR3 protein: CASSPRRAGETQYF
CDR3 DNA: TGTGCCAGCAGTCCCCGGAGGGCCGGGGAGACCCAGTACTTC

D gene: NA
clone size: NA
V gene: TRBV21-1
J gene: TRBJ2-7
CDR3 protein: CASSKTVVKEIYEQYF
CDR3 DNA: TGTGCCAGCAGCAAAACGGTAGTCAAAGAGATCTACGAGCAGTACTTC

D gene: TRBD1
clone size: NA
V gene: TRBV18
J gene: TRBJ2-7
CDR3 protein: CASSLGQGHYEQYF
CDR3 DNA: TGTGCCAGCTCACTGGGACAGGGTCACTACGAGCAGTACTTC

D gene: TRBD1
clone size: once
V gene: TRBV14
J gene: TRBJ2-1
CDR3 protein: CASNPLTGGSSYNEQFF
CDR3 DNA: TGTGCCAGCAATCCCCTAACAGGGGGCAGCTCCTACAATGAGCAGTTCTTC

D gene: NA
clone size: NA
V gene: TRBV5-1
J gene: TRBJ2-3
CDR3 protein: CASSLSLPSQTQYF
CDR3 DNA: TGCGCCAGCAGCTTGTCGTTACCTTCACAGACGCAGTATTTT

D gene: NA
clone size: NA
V gene: TRBV15
J gene: TRBJ1-2
CDR3 protein: CATSRDRSGNPYTF
CDR3 DNA: TGTGCCACCAGCAGAGATCGGTCGGGGAATCCCTACACCTTC

D gene: TRBD2
clone size: NA
V gene: TRBV28
J gene: TRBJ2-3
CDR3 protein: CASSLQKISGRPIDTQYF
CDR3 DNA: TGTGCCAGCAGTTTACAGAAAATTAGCGGGAGGCCAATAGATACGCAGTATTTT

D gene: NA
clone size: NA
V gene: TRBV6-1
J gene: TRBJ2-2
CDR3 protein: CASAPNYGGFSGELFF
CDR3 DNA: TGTGCCAGCGCCCCCAATTACGGGGGTTTTTCCGGGGAGCTGTTTTTT

D gene: NA
clone size: NA
V gene: TRBV7-3
J gene: TRBJ2-5
CDR3 protein: CASSLGLQETQYF
CDR3 DNA: TGTGCCAGCAGCTTGGGCTTACAAGAGACCCAGTACTTC

D gene: NA
clone size: NA
V gene: TRBV29-1
J gene: TRBJ1-1
CDR3 protein: CSVNIGGGHTEAFF
CDR3 DNA: TGCAGCGTCAATATCGGGGGGGGACACACTGAAGCTTTCTTT

D gene: NA
clone size: NA
V gene: TRBV30
J gene: TRBJ1-1
CDR3 protein: CAWSVSEQTEAFF
CDR3 DNA: TGTGCCTGGAGTGTATCGGAACAGACTGAAGCTTTCTTT

D gene: TRBD2
clone size: NA
V gene: TRBV7-8
J gene: TRBJ2-1
CDR3 protein: CASSLARREGPDNEQFF
CDR3 DNA: TGTGCCAGCAGCTTAGCGCGGCGGGAGGGCCCCGACAATGAGCAGTTCTTC

D gene: TRBD1
clone size: NA
V gene: TRBV5-6
J gene: TRBJ2-1
CDR3 protein: CASERTGVEQFF
CDR3 DNA: TGTGCCAGCGAAAGGACAGGGGTTGAGCAGTTCTTC